The 15 T cell receptor beta chains below were found in one sample sequenced in a study of immune evolution from preneoplasia to lung adenocarcinoma. The table came from immunoSEQ multiplex PCR; TCRdb's copy has only in-frame clones and leaves some out. The data contain 14,000 or so clones, 85% to 90% of them seen just once; the ten biggest clones take up about 3%. Sequencing was done on a sample of FFPE lung adenocarcinoma in situ tissue. Receptors were obtained from a donor older than 65 with lung adenocarcinoma.

A few counts support this clone. The gene calls are TRBV19 and TRBJ2-3; 11 bases map to TRBD2. Trimming removed 4 bases from V and 1 base from J; junction bases left unmatched: 1. The germline gives CDR1 LNHDA, CDR2 SQIVND (reference sequence). The CDR3 is 15 amino acids. This chain's CDR3 is CASSTGLAGTDTQYF. DNA of the CDR3: TGTGCCAGTAGTACGGGACTAGCGGGCACAGATACGCAGTATTTT.

J is TRBJ2-3 and V is TRBV11-2; D gene ambiguous. V was shortened by 5 bases and J by 9 bases, with 18 bases between the two germline ends. Germline V gives CDR1 SGHAT, CDR2 FQNNGV. The CDR3 is made up of 14 amino acids. DNA of the CDR3: TGTGCCAGCAGCCCGATAGAAACGCGTGACACGCAGTATTTT. Residues: CASSPIETRDTQYF.

The genes are TRBV5-4 and TRBJ1-3, with TRBD1 matching 7 bases. Germline loops: CDR1 SGHNT, CDR2 YYREEE (reference sequence). The J segment lost 0 bases and the V segment lost 7 bases, leaving 10 bases of the junction unmatched. The CDR3 length is 16 residues. The CDR3 loop is CASGISGQASGNTIYF. CDR3 bases: TGTGCCAGCGGTATTTCAGGACAGGCCTCTGGAAACACCATATATTTT.

V is TRBV25-1 and J is TRBJ2-7, with D possibly TRBD2 on 5 matching bases. Trimming took 6 bases from V and 0 from J, leaving 12 bases between them. Germline V gives CDR1 MGHDK, CDR2 SYGVNS. CDR3 length equals 14 residues. This chain's CDR3 is CASRPGSYSYEQYF. The CDR3 DNA follows: TGTGCCAGCAGGCCGGGATCATACTCCTACGAGCAGTACTTC.

J is TRBJ1-2 and V is TRBV6-5, with 7 bases matching TRBD1. The CDR3 extends over 14 amino acids. Germline CDR1 MNHEY, CDR2 SVGAGI. V shed 3 bases, J shed 5 bases, and the junction held 6 bases outside the gene matches. The CDR3 reads CASSYYGQAYGYTF. The CDR3 nucleotides are TGTGCCAGCAGTTATTATGGACAGGCATATGGCTACACCTTC.

V is TRBV6-5 and J is TRBJ1-2; D is unresolved. Germline-derived CDR1 and CDR2 are MNHEY and SVGAGI. The CDR3 consists of 14 residues. Trimming left V 5 bases short and J 0 bases short, with 10 bases between. CDR3 nucleotides: TGTGCCAGCAGTAAAAGGATTGCTAACTATGGCTACACCTTC. Translating gives CASSKRIANYGYTF.

This clone was detected only once. The genes are TRBV28 and TRBJ2-1, with D unclear. The V and J ends lost 5 bases and 0 bases respectively, with 8 bases between them. The CDR3 loop spans 14 amino acids. Germline lookup yields CDR1 MDHEN and CDR2 SYDVKM. CDR3 coding DNA: TGTGCCAGCAGTCCCCACGGCTCCTACAATGAGCAGTTCTTC. Translated: CASSPHGSYNEQFF.

V usage is TRBV5-1 and J usage is TRBJ2-3; 10 bases line up with TRBD1. Germline assignment: CDR1 SGHRS and CDR2 YFSETQ. The CDR3 extends over 16 amino acids. Unmatched junction bases numbered 7, after V lost 0 bases and J lost 6 bases. CDR3: CASSLGQGASYDTQYF. The DNA of the CDR3 is TGCGCCAGCAGCTTGGGACAGGGGGCGAGCTACGATACGCAGTATTTT.

As DNA, the CDR3 is TGTGCCAGCAGTAGGGGAAGCACCGGGGAGCTGTTTTTT. This encodes CASSRGSTGELFF. The chain is built from TRBV6-1 and TRBJ2-2; perhaps TRBD1 as D (5 bases). The CDR3 covers 13 residues. Trimming took 5 bases from V and 4 from J, leaving 8 bases between them. Germline V gives CDR1 MNHNS, CDR2 SASEGT.

The chain recombines TRBV2 with TRBJ2-5; D call uncertain. This CDR3 has 12 amino acids. Germline V gene data show CDR1 as SNHLY and CDR2 as FYNNEI. V gave up 7 bases and J gave up 4 bases, with 10 bases separating them. The DNA for the CDR3 is TGTGCCAGCACCGAGATGGGAGAGACCCAGTACTTC. It encodes CASTEMGETQYF.

This clone was picked up one time. The chain employs TRBV19 and TRBJ2-3, with 7 bases identical to TRBD2. There are 15 residues in the CDR3. The junction had 7 bases not matched to a gene; V was cut back by 6 bases and J by 1 base. The germline gives CDR1 LNHDA, CDR2 SQIVND (reference sequence). The CDR3 is CASSPGEGGTDTQYF. Here the CDR3 DNA reads TGTGCCAGTAGCCCCGGGGAGGGAGGCACAGATACGCAGTATTTT.

The V and J genes are TRBV5-6 and TRBJ1-1; tentatively, D is TRBD1 (5 bases). The CDR3 runs 12 residues. Germline CDR1 reads SGHDT; CDR2 reads YYEEEE. The V end was cut by 4 bases, the J end by 10 bases, with 14 bases between. As DNA, the CDR3 is TGTGCCAGCAGCGGGCAGGTAACAGGAGCTTTCTTT. It codes for CASSGQVTGAFF.

The chain carries TRBV11-1 and TRBJ2-2; D is ambiguous. The CDR3 length is 12 residues. In germline, CDR1 is SGHAT, CDR2 FQDESV (reference sequence). V was trimmed by 4 bases and J by 9 bases, leaving 9 bases between them. CDR3 region: CASSSHGRELFF. As DNA, the CDR3 is TGTGCCAGCAGCTCACATGGGCGGGAGCTGTTTTTT. Based on the CDR3 plus reference TRBV11-1 and TRBJ2-2, the full variable domain is EAEVAQSPRYKITEKSQAVAFWCDPISGHATLYWYRQILGQGPELLVQFQDESVVDDSQLPKDRFSAERLKGVDSTLKIQPAELGDSAMYLCASSSHGRELFFGEGSRLTVL.

The chain is built from TRBV7-6 and TRBJ2-7; D ambiguous. Germline-derived CDR1 and CDR2 are SGHVS and FNYEAQ. Trimming shortened V by 0 bases and J by 3 bases, and 12 bases separated the two germline ends. The CDR3 sequence is 15 residues long. This chain's CDR3 is CASSLASGRHYEQYF. The CDR3 DNA sequence: TGTGCCAGCAGCTTAGCGTCAGGACGGCACTACGAGCAGTACTTC. Supplemented by reference TRBV7-6 and TRBJ2-7, the full variable domain reads GAGVSQSPRYKVTKRGQDVALRCDPISGHVSLYWYRQALGQGPEFLTYFNYEAQQDKSGLPNDRFSAERPEGSISTLTIQRTEQRDSAMYRCASSLASGRHYEQYFGPGTRLTVT.

This chain joins TRBV29-1 and TRBJ1-1; D gene unclear. The length of the CDR3 is 17 residues. Germline V gene lookup returns CDR1 SQVTM and CDR2 ANQGSEA. Trimming took off 1 base at V and 2 bases at J, with 20 bases between the two ends. This chain's CDR3 is CSVEGGEEIMSNTEAFF. The DNA for the CDR3 is TGCAGCGTTGAAGGTGGGGAGGAAATTATGTCTAACACTGAAGCTTTCTTT.